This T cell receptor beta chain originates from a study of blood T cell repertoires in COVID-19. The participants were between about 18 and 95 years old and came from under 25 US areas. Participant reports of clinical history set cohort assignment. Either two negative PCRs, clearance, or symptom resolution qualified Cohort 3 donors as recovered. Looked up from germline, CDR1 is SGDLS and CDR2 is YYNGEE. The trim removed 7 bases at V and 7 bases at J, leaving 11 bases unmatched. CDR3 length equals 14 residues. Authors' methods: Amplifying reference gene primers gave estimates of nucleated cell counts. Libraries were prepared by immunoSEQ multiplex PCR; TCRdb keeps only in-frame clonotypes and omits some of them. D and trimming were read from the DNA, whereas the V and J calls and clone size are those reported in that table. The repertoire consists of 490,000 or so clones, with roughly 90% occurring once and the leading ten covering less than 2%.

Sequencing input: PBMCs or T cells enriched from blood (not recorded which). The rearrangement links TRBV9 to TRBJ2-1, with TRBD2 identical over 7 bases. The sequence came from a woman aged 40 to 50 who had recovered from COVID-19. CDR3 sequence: CASSSSGIQNEQFF. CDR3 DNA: TGTGCCAGCTCCTCTAGCGGAATACAAAATGAGCAGTTCTTC.